This T cell receptor beta chain was retrieved from a study of blood T cell repertoires in COVID-19. About the research overall: Samples came from the United States, Italy and Spain, spanning acute and convalescent COVID-19. T cells, B-cell-depleted T cells, or PBMCs supplied cDNA or gDNA.

The CDR3 loop spans 14 amino acids. V was clipped by 3 bases and J by 7 bases; unmatched bases: 3. The germline V gene encodes CDR1 LGHDT and CDR2 YNNKEL (reference sequence). Study processing details: For nucleated cells, counts were estimated from reference gene primer amplification. The table came from immunoSEQ multiplex PCR; TCRdb's copy has only in-frame clones and leaves some out. V, J and clone size reflect that table, while D and trimming were determined from the DNA. The sample yields fewer than 200,000 clones, 60% to 80% seen once. The sequence derives from a man aged 65 to 85 with acute or convalescent COVID-19. V gene TRBV3-1 (or the pseudogene TRBV3-2) combines with J gene TRBJ1-6; 7 nucleotides align to TRBD1. Sequenced material: peripheral blood. In nucleotides, the CDR3 is TGTGCCAGCAGCCATCGGGACAGCAATTCACCCCTCCACTTT. It is translated as CASSHRDSNSPLHF.